This is a list of T cell receptor beta chains from one sample in a study of a mutant IDH1 vaccine in newly diagnosed glioma. Assay: immunoSEQ multiplex PCR; the TCRdb copy retains only in-frame clones and omits some. Of 35,000 to 50,000 clones in the sample, roughly 92% were seen once. For these receptors, no antigen is known. The material was PBMCs, obtained from a glioma patient whose treatment included an IDH1 peptide vaccine. Receptors originate from a man aged 45-65 years with glioma. CDR3s include the opening cysteine and the closing phenylalanine or tryptophan. The D gene is left open where the match is weak. Size is omitted from some rows. Given values are once, few, many or a class for expanded clones.

v_call: TRBV6-6
d_call: .
j_call: TRBJ1-5
clone_size: once
cdr3_nt: TGTGCCAGCAGTTACTCGAGGGAGGGTCGTCAGCCCCAGCATTTT
cdr3_aa: CASSYSREGRQPQHF

v_call: TRBV5-1
d_call: .
j_call: TRBJ2-2
clone_size: .
cdr3_nt: TGCGCCAGCAGCTTGGGGCAGTCGAACACCGGGGAGCTGTTTTTT
cdr3_aa: CASSLGQSNTGELFF

v_call: TRBV11-1
d_call: TRBD1
j_call: TRBJ2-7
clone_size: few
cdr3_nt: TGTGCCAGCAGCCCCGGGACAGGGAACTCCTACGAGCAGTACTTC
cdr3_aa: CASSPGTGNSYEQYF

v_call: TRBV30
d_call: .
j_call: TRBJ2-7
clone_size: .
cdr3_nt: TGTGCCTGGAGTTCTCTGGGGGGTCTTTCTGGGGAGCAGTACTTC
cdr3_aa: CAWSSLGGLSGEQYF

v_call: TRBV10-2
d_call: TRBD2
j_call: TRBJ2-1
clone_size: .
cdr3_nt: TGCGCCAGCAGTGAGCTGGGGGGGAGCAGGCGGTTCTTC
cdr3_aa: CASSELGGSRRFF

v_call: TRBV6-1
d_call: .
j_call: TRBJ2-3
clone_size: .
cdr3_nt: TGTGCCAGCAGTGCCGGGGGCGCCGAGGATACGCAGTATTTT
cdr3_aa: CASSAGGAEDTQYF

v_call: TRBV1
d_call: .
j_call: TRBJ2-7
clone_size: .
cdr3_nt: TGCACCAGCAGCCAATGGACAGGGTTGGGCCACGAGCAGTACTTC
cdr3_aa: CTSSQWTGLGHEQYF

v_call: TRBV30
d_call: TRBD1
j_call: TRBJ1-4
clone_size: .
cdr3_nt: TGTGCCTGGAGTGTACAGGGGAGTTCGGTAGAAAAACTGTTTTTT
cdr3_aa: CAWSVQGSSVEKLFF

v_call: TRBV2
d_call: TRBD2
j_call: TRBJ2-4
clone_size: .
cdr3_nt: TGTGCCAGCAGAAGACTAGCGGGGGAAAACATTCAGTACTTC
cdr3_aa: CASRRLAGENIQYF

v_call: TRBV13
d_call: TRBD2
j_call: TRBJ2-1
clone_size: .
cdr3_nt: TGTGCCAGCAGCTTAAGGGAGACTAGCGGGGGATACAATGAGCAGTTCTTC
cdr3_aa: CASSLRETSGGYNEQFF

v_call: TRBV30
d_call: .
j_call: TRBJ1-1
clone_size: .
cdr3_nt: TGTGCCTGGAGTGTATTGGGCGGGAACACTGAAGCTTTCTTT
cdr3_aa: CAWSVLGGNTEAFF

v_call: TRBV7-6
d_call: .
j_call: TRBJ1-1
clone_size: .
cdr3_nt: TGTGCCAGCATGCGGACGGGGAACACTGAAGCTTTCTTT
cdr3_aa: CASMRTGNTEAFF

v_call: TRBV14
d_call: .
j_call: TRBJ2-7
clone_size: once
cdr3_nt: TGTGCCAGCAGCCGACAGGGAGGCGTTTACGAGCAGTACTTC
cdr3_aa: CASSRQGGVYEQYF

v_call: TRBV5-4
d_call: TRBD2
j_call: TRBJ2-1
clone_size: .
cdr3_nt: TGTGCCAGCAGCTTTATAGCGGGGGGGAATGAGCAGTTCTTC
cdr3_aa: CASSFIAGGNEQFF

v_call: TRBV11-1
d_call: .
j_call: TRBJ2-4
clone_size: .
cdr3_nt: TGTGCCAGCAGCCCCGAGGGAACCAAAAACATTCAGTACTTC
cdr3_aa: CASSPEGTKNIQYF

v_call: TRBV6-1
d_call: .
j_call: TRBJ2-6
clone_size: .
cdr3_nt: TGTGCCAGCACCTCCGGGTCCCTTGGGTCCAACGTCCTGACTTTC
cdr3_aa: CASTSGSLGSNVLTF

v_call: TRBV5-4
d_call: TRBD1
j_call: TRBJ1-2
clone_size: .
cdr3_nt: TGTGCCAGCAGCTTGGTTACAGGGGAGAACTATGGCTACACCTTC
cdr3_aa: CASSLVTGENYGYTF